Listed below are T cell receptor beta chains from one sample, sequenced in a study of T cells expressing NK-cell markers. Each CDR3 protein gets one entry in TCRdb, which reprocessed the 5' RACE reads and gives no DNA. The sample includes around 260,000 distinct CDR3 sequences. The sample taken for sequencing was blood T cells: a sorted CD56 or NKG2C T cell subset, CD4+ or CD8+ T cells, or bulk PBMC T cells (not recorded which). These receptors all stem from a woman between 18 and 70 years old in good health. Both conserved end residues are part of each CDR3.

j_call v_call cdr3_aa
TRBJ1-1 TRBV20-1 CSATPGEKNTEAFF
TRBJ2-3 TRBV10-3 CAISESRSVAQYF
TRBJ2-1 TRBV5-1 CASSQTGTGGYNEQFF
TRBJ1-4 TRBV18 CASSPTLPGQGGKLFF
TRBJ1-1 TRBV21-1 CASSDSGGQLPAAFF
TRBJ2-3 TRBV18 CASSLDHTDTQYF
TRBJ1-5 TRBV10-3 CATNQGGGNQPQHF
TRBJ1-4 TRBV20-1 CSASQDRPEKLFF
TRBJ2-1 TRBV19 CASSMLEGANYNEQFF
TRBJ2-5 TRBV18 CASSQRTSGEETQYF
TRBJ2-6 TRBV28 CASSLSDGANVLTF
TRBJ2-3 TRBV29-1 CSATGGRWTDTQYF
TRBJ1-1 TRBV2 CASSGGGRGPEAFF
TRBJ2-5 TRBV6-1 CASRSPEGAQGGETQYF
TRBJ2-3 TRBV11-2 CASSLGGGRGFDTQYF
TRBJ1-6 TRBV6-1 CASSRQGASYNSPLHF
TRBJ2-1 TRBV30 CAWSGSGVSYNEQFF
TRBJ1-1 TRBV6-1 CASSEIGGTEAFF
TRBJ1-1 TRBV11-2 CASSLDSLNTEAFF
TRBJ1-6 TRBV7-2 CASSRQTSSPLHF
TRBJ1-2 TRBV12-3/TRBV12-4 CASRLGLGAANYGYTF
TRBJ2-3 TRBV20-1 CSWERGGTDTQYF
TRBJ2-2 TRBV27 CASGGLAGGPGTGELFF
TRBJ2-1 TRBV29-1 CSVEGLAGANEQFF
TRBJ1-6 TRBV6-1 CASSTGGGGGRSPLHF
TRBJ1-1 TRBV12-3/TRBV12-4 CANRGGNTEAFF
TRBJ2-7 TRBV7-2 CASSSPIYEQYF
TRBJ2-1 TRBV20-1 CSAKSAGIPYNEQFF